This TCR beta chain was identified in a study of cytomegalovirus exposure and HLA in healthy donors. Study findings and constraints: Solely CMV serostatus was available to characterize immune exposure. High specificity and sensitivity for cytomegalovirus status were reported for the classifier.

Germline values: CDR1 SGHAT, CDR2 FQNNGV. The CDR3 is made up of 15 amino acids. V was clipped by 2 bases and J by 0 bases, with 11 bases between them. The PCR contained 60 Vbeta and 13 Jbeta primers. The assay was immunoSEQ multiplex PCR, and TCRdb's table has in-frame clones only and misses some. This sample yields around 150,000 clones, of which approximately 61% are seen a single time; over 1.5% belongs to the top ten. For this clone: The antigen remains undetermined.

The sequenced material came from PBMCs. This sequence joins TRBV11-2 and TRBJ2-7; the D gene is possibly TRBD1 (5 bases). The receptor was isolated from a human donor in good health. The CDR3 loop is CASSLSDGASYEQYF. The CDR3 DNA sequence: TGTGCCAGCAGCTTATCAGATGGGGCCTCCTACGAGCAGTACTTC.